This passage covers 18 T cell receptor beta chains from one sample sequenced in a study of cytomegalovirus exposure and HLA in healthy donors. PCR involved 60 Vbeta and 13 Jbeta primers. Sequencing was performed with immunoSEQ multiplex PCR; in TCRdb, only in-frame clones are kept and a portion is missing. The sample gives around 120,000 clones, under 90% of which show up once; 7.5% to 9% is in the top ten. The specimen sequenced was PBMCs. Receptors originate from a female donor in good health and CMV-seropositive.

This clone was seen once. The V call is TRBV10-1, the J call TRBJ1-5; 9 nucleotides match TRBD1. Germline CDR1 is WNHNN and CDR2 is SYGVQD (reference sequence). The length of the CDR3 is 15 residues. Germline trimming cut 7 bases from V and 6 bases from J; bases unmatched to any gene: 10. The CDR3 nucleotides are TGCGCCAGCATCAACAGGGGGCTGGTGGTTCAGCCCCAGCATTTT. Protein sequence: CASINRGLVVQPQHF.

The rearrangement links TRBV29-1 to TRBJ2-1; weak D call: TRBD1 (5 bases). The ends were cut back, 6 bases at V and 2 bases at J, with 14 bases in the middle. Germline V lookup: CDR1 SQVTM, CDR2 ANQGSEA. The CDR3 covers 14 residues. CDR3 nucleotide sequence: TGCAGCGTACCAGGGCTAATGACCTACAATGAGCAGTTCTTC. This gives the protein CSVPGLMTYNEQFF.

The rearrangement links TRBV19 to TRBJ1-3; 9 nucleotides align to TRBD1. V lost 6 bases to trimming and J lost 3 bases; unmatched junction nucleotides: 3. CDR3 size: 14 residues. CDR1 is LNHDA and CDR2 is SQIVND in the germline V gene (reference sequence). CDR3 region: CASSGTGNGNTIYF. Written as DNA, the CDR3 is TGTGCCAGTAGCGGGACAGGGAATGGAAACACCATATATTTT.

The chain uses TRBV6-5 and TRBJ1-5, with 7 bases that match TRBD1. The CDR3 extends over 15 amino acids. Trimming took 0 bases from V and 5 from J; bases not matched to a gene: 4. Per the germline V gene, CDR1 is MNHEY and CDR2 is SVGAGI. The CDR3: CASSYSRDSHQPQHF. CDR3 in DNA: TGTGCCAGCAGTTACTCGCGGGACAGCCATCAGCCCCAGCATTTT.

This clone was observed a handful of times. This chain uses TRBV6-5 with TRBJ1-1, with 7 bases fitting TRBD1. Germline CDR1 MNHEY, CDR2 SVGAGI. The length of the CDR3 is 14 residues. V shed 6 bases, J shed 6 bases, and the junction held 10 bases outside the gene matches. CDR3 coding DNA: TGTGCCAGCAGGGGGGACAGCGTGTTGCCTGAAGCTTTCTTT. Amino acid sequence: CASRGDSVLPEAFF.

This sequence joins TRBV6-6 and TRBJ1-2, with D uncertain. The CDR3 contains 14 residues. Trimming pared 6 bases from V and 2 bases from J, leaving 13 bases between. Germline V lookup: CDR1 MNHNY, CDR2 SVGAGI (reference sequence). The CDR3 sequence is CASRSYQKNYGYTF. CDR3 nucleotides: TGTGCCAGCAGGTCTTATCAGAAAAACTATGGCTACACCTTC.

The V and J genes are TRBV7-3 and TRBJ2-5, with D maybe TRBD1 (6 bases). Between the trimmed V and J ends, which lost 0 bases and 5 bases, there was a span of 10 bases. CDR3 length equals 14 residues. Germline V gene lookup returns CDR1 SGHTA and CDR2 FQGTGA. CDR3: CASSLTGAGETQYF. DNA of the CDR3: TGTGCCAGCAGCTTAACGGGGGCCGGGGAGACCCAGTACTTC.

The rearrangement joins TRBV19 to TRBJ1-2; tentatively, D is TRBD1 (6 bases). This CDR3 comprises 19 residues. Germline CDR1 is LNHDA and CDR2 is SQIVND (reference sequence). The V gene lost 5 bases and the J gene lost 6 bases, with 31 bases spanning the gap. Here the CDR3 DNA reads TGTGCCAGTAGTCGCGTATTCCGGCAACTTCATACAGGGCTGGATGGCTACACCTTC. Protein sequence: CASSRVFRQLHTGLDGYTF.

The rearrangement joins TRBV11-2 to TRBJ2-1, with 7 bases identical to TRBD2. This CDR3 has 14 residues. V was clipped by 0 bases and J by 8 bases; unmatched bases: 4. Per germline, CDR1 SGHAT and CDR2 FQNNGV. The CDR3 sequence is CASSLDRGRDEQFF. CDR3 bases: TGTGCCAGCAGCTTAGATCGGGGGAGGGATGAGCAGTTCTTC.

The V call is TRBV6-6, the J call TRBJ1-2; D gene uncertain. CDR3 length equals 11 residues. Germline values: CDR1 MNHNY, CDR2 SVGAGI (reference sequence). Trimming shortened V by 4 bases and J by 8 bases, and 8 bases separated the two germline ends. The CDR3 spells CASSLREGYTF. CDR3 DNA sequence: TGTGCCAGCAGTTTGAGGGAAGGCTACACCTTC.

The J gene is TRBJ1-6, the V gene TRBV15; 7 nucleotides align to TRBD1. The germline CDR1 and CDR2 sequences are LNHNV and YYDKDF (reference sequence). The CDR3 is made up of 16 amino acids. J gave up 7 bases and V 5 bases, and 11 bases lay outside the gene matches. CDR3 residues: CATSGGKLTGNSPLHF. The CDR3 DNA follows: TGTGCCACCAGCGGGGGGAAACTGACAGGGAATTCACCCCTCCACTTT.

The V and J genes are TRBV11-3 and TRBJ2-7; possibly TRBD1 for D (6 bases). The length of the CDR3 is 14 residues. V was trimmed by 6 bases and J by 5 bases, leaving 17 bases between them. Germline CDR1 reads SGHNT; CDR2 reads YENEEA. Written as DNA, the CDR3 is TGTGCCAGCAGTCAAACAGGGAGTTTGAACGAGCAGTACTTC. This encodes CASSQTGSLNEQYF.

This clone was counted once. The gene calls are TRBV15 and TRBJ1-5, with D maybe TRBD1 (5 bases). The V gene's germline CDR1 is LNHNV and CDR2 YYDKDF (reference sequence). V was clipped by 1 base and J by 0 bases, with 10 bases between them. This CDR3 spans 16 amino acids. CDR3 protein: CATSRGGRASNQPQHF. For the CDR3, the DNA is TGTGCCACCAGCAGAGGCGGCAGGGCTAGCAATCAGCCCCAGCATTTT. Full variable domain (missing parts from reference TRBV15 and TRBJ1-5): DAMVIQNPRYQVTQFGKPVTLSCSQTLNHNVMYWYQQKSSQAPKLLFHYYDKDFNNEADTPDNFQSRRPNTSFCFLDIRSPGLGDTAMYLCATSRGGRASNQPQHFGDGTRLSIL.

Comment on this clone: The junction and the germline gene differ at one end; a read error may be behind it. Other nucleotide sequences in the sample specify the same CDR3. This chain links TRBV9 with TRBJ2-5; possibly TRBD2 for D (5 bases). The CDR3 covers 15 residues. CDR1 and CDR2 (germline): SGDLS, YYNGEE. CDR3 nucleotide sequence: TGTGCCAGCAGCCCTAACGGTGGGTTCGGGGAGACCCAATACTTC. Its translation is CASSPNGGFGETQYF.

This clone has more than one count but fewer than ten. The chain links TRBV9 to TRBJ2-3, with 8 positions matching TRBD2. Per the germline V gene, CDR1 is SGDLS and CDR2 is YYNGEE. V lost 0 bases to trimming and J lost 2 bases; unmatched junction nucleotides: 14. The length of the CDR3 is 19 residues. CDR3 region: CASSVGPRGVIVDTDTQYF. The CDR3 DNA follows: TGTGCCAGCAGCGTAGGACCGCGGGGGGTGATCGTGGACACAGATACGCAGTATTTT.

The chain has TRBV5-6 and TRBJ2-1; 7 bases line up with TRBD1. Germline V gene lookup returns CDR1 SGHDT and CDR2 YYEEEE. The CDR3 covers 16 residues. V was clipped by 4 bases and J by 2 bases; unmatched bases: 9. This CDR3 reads CASSLPSGTAYNEQFF. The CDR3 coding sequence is TGTGCCAGCAGCCTGCCGTCCGGGACAGCCTACAATGAGCAGTTCTTC.

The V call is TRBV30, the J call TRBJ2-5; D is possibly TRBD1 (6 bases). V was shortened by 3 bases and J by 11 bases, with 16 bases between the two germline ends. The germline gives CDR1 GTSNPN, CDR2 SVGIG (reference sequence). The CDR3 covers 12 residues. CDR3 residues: CAWSAQGEGQYF. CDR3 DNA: TGTGCCTGGAGCGCACAGGGTGAGGGGCAGTACTTC.

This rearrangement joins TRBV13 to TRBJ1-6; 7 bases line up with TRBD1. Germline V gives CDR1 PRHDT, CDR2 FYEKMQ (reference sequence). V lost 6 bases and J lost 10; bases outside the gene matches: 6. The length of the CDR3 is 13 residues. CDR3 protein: CASRTGRMSPLHF. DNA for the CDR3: TGTGCCAGCAGGACAGGGAGAATGTCACCCCTCCACTTT.